This T cell receptor beta chain was recovered during a study of cytomegalovirus exposure and HLA in healthy donors. Study-wide context: A prior analysis found about 120 million unique TCR beta sequences from 170 million or so T cells. Study-level findings and limits: Presence/absence analyses supposed approximately even sequencing depth among donors. Among TCR beta chains, those listed as cytomegalovirus-associated numbered around 180.

From germline, CDR1 is MNHNY and CDR2 SVGAGI (reference sequence). The length of the CDR3 is 15 residues. Trimming took 4 bases from V and 3 from J, leaving 15 bases between them. The PCR made use of 60 Vbeta and 13 Jbeta primers. The protocol was immunoSEQ multiplex PCR, while the TCRdb copy is restricted to in-frame clones and leaves out a portion. This table holds roughly 170,000 clones, roughly 80% found once. As to this clone: Its specificity is not known.

These donors, healthy bone marrow donors, were studied. The sequence came from a woman in her 50s in good health and CMV-seropositive. Sequencing used PBMCs. This chain links TRBV6-6 with TRBJ1-1; D is possibly TRBD1 (6 bases). DNA for the CDR3: TGTGCCAGCAGTTCACCAGGGGAGGGGGACACTGAAGCTTTCTTT. The encoded protein is CASSSPGEGDTEAFF.